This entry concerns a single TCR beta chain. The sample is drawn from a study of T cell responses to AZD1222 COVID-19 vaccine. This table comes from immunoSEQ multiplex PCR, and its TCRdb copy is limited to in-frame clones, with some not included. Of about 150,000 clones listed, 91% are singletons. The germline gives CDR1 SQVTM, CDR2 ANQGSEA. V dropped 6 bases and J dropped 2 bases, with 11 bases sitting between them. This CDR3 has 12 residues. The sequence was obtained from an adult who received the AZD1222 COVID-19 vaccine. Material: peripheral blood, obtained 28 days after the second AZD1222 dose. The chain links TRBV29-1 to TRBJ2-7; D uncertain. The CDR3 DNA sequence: TGCAGCGTAAGGATGAGTACCTACGAGCAGTACTTC. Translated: CSVRMSTYEQYF.